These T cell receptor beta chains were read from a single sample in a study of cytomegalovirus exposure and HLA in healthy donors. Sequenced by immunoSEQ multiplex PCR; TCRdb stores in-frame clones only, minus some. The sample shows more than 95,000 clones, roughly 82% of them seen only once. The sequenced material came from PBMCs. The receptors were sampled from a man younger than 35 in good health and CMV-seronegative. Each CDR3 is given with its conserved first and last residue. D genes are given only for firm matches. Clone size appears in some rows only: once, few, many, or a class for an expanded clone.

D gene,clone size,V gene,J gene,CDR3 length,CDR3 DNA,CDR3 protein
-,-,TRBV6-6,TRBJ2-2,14,TGTGCCAGCAGCTCCCTCGACAGCACCGGGGAGCTGTTTTTT,CASSSLDSTGELFF
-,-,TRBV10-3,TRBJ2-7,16,TGTGCCATCAGGGGGGTTGGGGCCGGAGGGACCTACGAGCAGTACTTC,CAIRGVGAGGTYEQYF
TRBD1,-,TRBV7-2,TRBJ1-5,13,TGTGCCAGCAGCTCGCAGGGGGGACAGCCCCAGCATTTT,CASSSQGGQPQHF
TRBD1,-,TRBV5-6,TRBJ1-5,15,TGTGCCAGCAGCTTGGGACAGGGGTCCAATCAGCCCCAGCATTTT,CASSLGQGSNQPQHF
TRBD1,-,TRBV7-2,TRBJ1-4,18,TGTGCCAGCAGCCCCGGGGACAGGGGAACGGGTAGTTATGAAAAACTGTTTTTT,CASSPGDRGTGSYEKLFF
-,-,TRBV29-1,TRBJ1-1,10,TGCAGCGTCGCGTACACTGAAGCTTTCTTT,CSVAYTEAFF
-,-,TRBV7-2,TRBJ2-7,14,TGTGCCAGCAGCTTACAGGGGAATACCTACGAGCAGTACTTC,CASSLQGNTYEQYF
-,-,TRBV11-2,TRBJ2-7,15,TGTGCCAGCAGCTTAGCAGACTGGTACTCCTACGAGCAGTACTTC,CASSLADWYSYEQYF
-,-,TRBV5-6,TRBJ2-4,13,TGTGCCAGCAGCTTGGGAGCAGGGGACATTCAGTACTTC,CASSLGAGDIQYF
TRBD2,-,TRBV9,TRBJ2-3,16,TGTGCCAGCAGCGTAGCTGTGGCGGGGGGGTCAGATACGCAGTATTTT,CASSVAVAGGSDTQYF
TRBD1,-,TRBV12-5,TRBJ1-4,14,TGTGCTAGTGGTTTGTGGACAGGGAAGGAAAAACTGTTTTTT,CASGLWTGKEKLFF
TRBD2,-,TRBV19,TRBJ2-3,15,TGTGCCAGTAGTATAGCGGGAGGCCCCACAGATACGCAGTATTTT,CASSIAGGPTDTQYF
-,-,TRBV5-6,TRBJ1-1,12,TGTGCCAGCAGCTGGGGGGGGAGTGAAGCTTTCTTT,CASSWGGSEAFF
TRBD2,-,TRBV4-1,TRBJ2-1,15,TGCGCCAGCAGCCCGACTAGCGGGAGGAGTAATGAGCAGTTCTTC,CASSPTSGRSNEQFF
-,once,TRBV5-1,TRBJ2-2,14,TGCGCCAGCAGCTTCTCAGCGAACACCGGGGAGCTGTTTTTT,CASSFSANTGELFF
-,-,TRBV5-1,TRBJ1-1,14,TGCGCCAGCAGCAGGCTCGGGATAAACACTGAAGCTTTCTTT,CASSRLGINTEAFF
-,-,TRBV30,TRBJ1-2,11,TGTGCCTGGAGTAGCCGCTATGGCTACACCTTC,CAWSSRYGYTF
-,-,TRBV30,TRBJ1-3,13,TGTGCCTGGTCCCAGGACTCTGGAAACACCATATATTTT,CAWSQDSGNTIYF
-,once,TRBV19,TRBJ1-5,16,TGTGCCAGTAAGCGGGGAACTGGGGCTAGCAATCAGCCCCAGCATTTT,CASKRGTGASNQPQHF
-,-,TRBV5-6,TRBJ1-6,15,TGTGCCAGCAGTTCCGGAACAGGGCCCGAATGGCCCCTCCACTTT,CASSSGTGPEWPLHF
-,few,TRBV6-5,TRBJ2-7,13,TGTGCCAGCAGTTTAGGGCAGGGAAGCGAGCAGTACTTC,CASSLGQGSEQYF
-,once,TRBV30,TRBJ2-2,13,TGTGCCTGGACCCAGGCCGACCCCGGGGAGCTGTTTTTT,CAWTQADPGELFF
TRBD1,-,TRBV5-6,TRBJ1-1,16,TGTGCCAGCAGTCCCGAATACCGGACAGGGGTTACTGAAGCTTTCTTT,CASSPEYRTGVTEAFF
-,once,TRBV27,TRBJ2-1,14,TGTGCCAGCAGTTTATTGGCACAGTACAATGAGCAGTTCTTC,CASSLLAQYNEQFF
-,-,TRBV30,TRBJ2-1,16,TGTGCCTGGTCATTTAGCATCGAGTGGTCCTACAATGAGCAGTTCTTC,CAWSFSIEWSYNEQFF
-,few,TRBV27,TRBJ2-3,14,TGTGCCAGCAGTTACAGGAGGGCCACAGATACGCAGTATTTT,CASSYRRATDTQYF
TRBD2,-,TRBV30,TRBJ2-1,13,TGTGCCGGGTGGGTAGCGGGGGTTAGTGAGCAGTTCTTC,CAGWVAGVSEQFF
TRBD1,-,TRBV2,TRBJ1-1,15,TGTGCCAGCAGTGCCATAGGGGGCGTCGGCACTGAAGCTTTCTTT,CASSAIGGVGTEAFF
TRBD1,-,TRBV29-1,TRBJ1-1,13,TGCAGCGGTAGACAGGGGGCTTTGACTGAAGCTTTCTTT,CSGRQGALTEAFF
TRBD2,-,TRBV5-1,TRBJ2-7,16,TGCGCCAGCAGCTTGGGACTAGCGGGAGTCAGCCACGAGCAGTACTTC,CASSLGLAGVSHEQYF
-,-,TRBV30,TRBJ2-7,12,TGTGCCTGGAGTGCCCGGGACAATGGGCAGTACTTC,CAWSARDNGQYF
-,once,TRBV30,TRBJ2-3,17,TGTGCCTGGAGTGAGGAGGGAGGAGGGCTAGCGACGGATACGCAGTATTTT,CAWSEEGGGLATDTQYF
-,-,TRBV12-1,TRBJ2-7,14,TGTGCCAGCAGCCCGCGGACAGATCGCTGCGAGCAGTACTTC,CASSPRTDRCEQYF
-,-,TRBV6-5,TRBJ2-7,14,TGTGCCAGCGGGGGGGCGGCAGGGGCCGCCGAGCAGTACTTC,CASGGAAGAAEQYF
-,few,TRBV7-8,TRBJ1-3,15,TGTGCCAGCAGCACAGCCCAGAGCTCTGGAAACACCATATATTTT,CASSTAQSSGNTIYF
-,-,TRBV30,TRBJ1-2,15,TGTGCCTGGAGTGTAGTTGGGGGGGCGCGAAGTGGCTACACCTTC,CAWSVVGGARSGYTF
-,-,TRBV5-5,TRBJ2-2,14,TGTGCCAGCAGCTTGGCTCCAGGGCCCGGGGAGCTGTTTTTT,CASSLAPGPGELFF
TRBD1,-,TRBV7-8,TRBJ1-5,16,TGTGCCAGCAGCCACCCAGGACAGGACTTCAATCAGCCCCAGCATTTT,CASSHPGQDFNQPQHF
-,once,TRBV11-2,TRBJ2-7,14,TGTGCCAGCAGCCACGGGGGAAGGTCCTACGAGCAGTACTTC,CASSHGGRSYEQYF
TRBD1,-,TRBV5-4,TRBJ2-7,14,TGTGCCAGCAGCTCCGGACAGGGTGGCTACGAGCAGTACTTC,CASSSGQGGYEQYF
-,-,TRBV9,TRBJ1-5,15,TGTGCCAGCAGCGTAGTACAGGGTGATTCTCAGCCCCAGCATTTT,CASSVVQGDSQPQHF
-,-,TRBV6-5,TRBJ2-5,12,TGTGCCAGCAGTCCCGGCAGCGAGGGCCAGTACTTC,CASSPGSEGQYF
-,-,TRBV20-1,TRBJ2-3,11,TGCAGTGCTGGATTGGGGGGTACGCAGTATTTT,CSAGLGGTQYF
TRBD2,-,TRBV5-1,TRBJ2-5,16,TGCGCCAGCAGCTTCCTAGCGGGCTCGGGGGTAGAGACCCAGTACTTC,CASSFLAGSGVETQYF
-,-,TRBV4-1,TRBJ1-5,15,TGCGCCAGCAGCCAATTAGCCATCTCCAATCAGCCCCAGCATTTT,CASSQLAISNQPQHF
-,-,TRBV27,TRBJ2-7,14,TGTGCCAGCAGTTTAGACGGCGGCCCCTACGAGCAGTACTTC,CASSLDGGPYEQYF
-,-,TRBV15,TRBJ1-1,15,TGTGCCACCAGCACCTATGGACAGCCGAACACTGAAGCTTTCTTT,CATSTYGQPNTEAFF
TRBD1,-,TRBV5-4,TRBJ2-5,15,TGTGCCAGCAGCATAGGACAGGGTTGGGAGAAGACCCAGTACTTC,CASSIGQGWEKTQYF
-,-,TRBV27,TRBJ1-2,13,TGTGCCAGCAGTCGCGGACAGACCTATGGCTACACCTTC,CASSRGQTYGYTF
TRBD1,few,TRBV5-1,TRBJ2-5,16,TGCGCCAGCAGCACGGCGTGGACAGGGGGCAAAGAGACCCAGTACTTC,CASSTAWTGGKETQYF
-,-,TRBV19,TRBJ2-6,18,TGTGCCAGTAGTATAGTGGAGAGTAGGGGATCTGGGGCCAACGTCCTGACTTTC,CASSIVESRGSGANVLTF
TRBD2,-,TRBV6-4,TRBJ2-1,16,TGTGCCAGCAGTCGGACTAGCGGGAGACCTTACAATGAGCAGTTCTTC,CASSRTSGRPYNEQFF
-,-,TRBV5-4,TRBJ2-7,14,TGTGCCAGCAGCTTGTCTAGGAACTCCTACGAGCAGTACTTC,CASSLSRNSYEQYF
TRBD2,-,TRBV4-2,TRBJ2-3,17,TGTGCCAGCAGCCAAGCAGGCCTAGCGGGAGGGAAAGATACGCAGTATTTT,CASSQAGLAGGKDTQYF
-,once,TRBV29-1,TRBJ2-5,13,TGCAGCGGGGCCAGGACAGAGCAAGAGACCCAGTACTTC,CSGARTEQETQYF